This paragraph reports one TCR beta chain. Its specificity is unknown. The data were obtained in a study of cytomegalovirus exposure and HLA in healthy donors. Whole-study findings and limits: A few chains tied to CMV proved CMV antigen-specific in vitro. The study listed roughly 150 cytomegalovirus-associated TCR beta chains. Subsequent analysis revealed that first-cohort TCR clusters tended to co-occur in the 120 or so validation repertoires.

The protocol was immunoSEQ multiplex PCR, while the TCRdb copy is restricted to in-frame clones and leaves out a portion. The repertoire holds 150,000 to 200,000 clones, with approximately 90% as singletons. The ends lost 5 bases at V and 1 base at J; junction bases unmatched: 11. This CDR3 contains 18 residues. Germline CDR1 is SGHTA and CDR2 is FQGNSA. The TCR comes from a woman in her 30s in good health and CMV-seronegative. This chain connects TRBV7-2 to TRBJ2-7; the match to TRBD2 covers 13 bases. Material for sequencing was PBMCs. CDR3 nucleotides: TGTGCCAGCAGCCTCACCCGGACTAGCGGGGGTTCATCCTACGAGCAGTACTTC. This codes for CASSLTRTSGGSSYEQYF.